Following are 5 T cell receptor beta chains from one sample sequenced in a study of cytomegalovirus exposure and HLA in healthy donors. The study ran its PCR with 60 Vbeta and 13 Jbeta primers. The protocol was immunoSEQ multiplex PCR, while the TCRdb copy is restricted to in-frame clones and leaves out a portion. The sample has around 170,000 clones, just over 75% seen once; the top ten hold over 1.1%. Sequencing was carried out using PBMCs. Receptors originate from a man aged 18 to 29 in good health and CMV-seronegative.

In this sample, this clone turned up once. J is TRBJ2-5 and V is TRBV6-5, with 9 bases matching TRBD2. From germline, CDR1 is MNHEY and CDR2 SVGAGI. The ends lost 0 bases at V and 4 bases at J; junction bases unmatched: 6. This CDR3 is built from 16 residues. The CDR3 reads CASSYSGGGARETQYF. CDR3 nucleotide sequence: TGTGCCAGCAGTTACTCTGGCGGGGGGGCAAGAGAGACCCAGTACTTC.

Points on this clone: Other DNA variants within this sample encode the same CDR3. Written as DNA, the CDR3 is TGTGCCTGGAGTGTCGGAGGTAACACTGAAGCTTTCTTT. This translates into CAWSVGGNTEAFF. The rearrangement links TRBV30 to TRBJ1-1; D unclear. Trimming removed 0 bases from V and 2 bases from J, with 7 bases in between. Germline V lookup: CDR1 GTSNPN, CDR2 SVGIG (reference sequence). The CDR3 runs to 13 residues.

The chain carries TRBV2 and TRBJ1-1, with D hard to call. Germline CDR1 reads SNHLY; CDR2 reads FYNNEI. V was pared by 5 bases and J by 8 bases, with 18 bases between. The CDR3 is 14 amino acids. CDR3 amino acids: CASSLRTGTPEAFF. The CDR3 nucleotides are TGTGCCAGCAGTCTCCGGACGGGAACGCCCGAAGCTTTCTTT.

This chain links TRBV7-2 with TRBJ2-3; possible D gene TRBD1, 5 bases. Trimming removed 6 bases from V and 9 bases from J, with 13 bases in between. Germline V lookup: CDR1 SGHTA, CDR2 FQGNSA. The CDR3 has 12 residues. The CDR3, as DNA: TGTGCCAGCAGTTATTTAAGGGGAACGCAGTATTTT. Translation gives CASSYLRGTQYF.

The V and J genes are TRBV15 and TRBJ2-1, with 8 nucleotides matching TRBD2. CDR1 and CDR2 (germline): LNHNV, YYDKDF (reference sequence). V shed 9 bases and J 4 bases; nucleotides not matched to a gene: 8. The CDR3 runs to 14 residues. Written as DNA, the CDR3 is TGTGCCACTGCAACGGGACTAGGTTACAATGAGCAGTTCTTC. It translates to CATATGLGYNEQFF.